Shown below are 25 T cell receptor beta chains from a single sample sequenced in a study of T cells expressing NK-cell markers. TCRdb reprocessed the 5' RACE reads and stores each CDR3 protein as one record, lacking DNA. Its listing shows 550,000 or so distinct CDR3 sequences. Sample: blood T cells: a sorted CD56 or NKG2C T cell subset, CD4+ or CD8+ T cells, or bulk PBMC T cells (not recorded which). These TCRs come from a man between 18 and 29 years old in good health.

The CDR3 spells CASSPGGSDTEQFF. The rearrangement joins TRBV18 to TRBJ2-1; TCRdb's D gene call, TRBD2, goes unchecked for lack of DNA. Germline CDR1 reads KGHSH; CDR2 reads LQKENI. The CDR3 is 14 amino acids.

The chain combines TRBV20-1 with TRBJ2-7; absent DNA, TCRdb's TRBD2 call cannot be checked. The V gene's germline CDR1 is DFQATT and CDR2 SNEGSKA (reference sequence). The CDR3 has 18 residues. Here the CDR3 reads CSARDDPPNTSGRALQYF.

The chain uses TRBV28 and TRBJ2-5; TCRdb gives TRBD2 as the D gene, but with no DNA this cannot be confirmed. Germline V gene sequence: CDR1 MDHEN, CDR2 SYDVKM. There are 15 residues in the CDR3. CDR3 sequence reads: CASSKPSGSIETQYF.

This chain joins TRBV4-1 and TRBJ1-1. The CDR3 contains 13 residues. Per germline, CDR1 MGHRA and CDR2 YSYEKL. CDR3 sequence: CASSALGNTEAFF.

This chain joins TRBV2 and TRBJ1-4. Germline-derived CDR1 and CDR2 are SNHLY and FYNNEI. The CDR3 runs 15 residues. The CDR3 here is CASSELRSAGEKLFF.

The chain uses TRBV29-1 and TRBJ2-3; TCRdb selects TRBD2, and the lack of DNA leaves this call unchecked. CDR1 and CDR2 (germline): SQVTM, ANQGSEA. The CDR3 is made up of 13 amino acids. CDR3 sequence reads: CSVAPSGLDTQYF.

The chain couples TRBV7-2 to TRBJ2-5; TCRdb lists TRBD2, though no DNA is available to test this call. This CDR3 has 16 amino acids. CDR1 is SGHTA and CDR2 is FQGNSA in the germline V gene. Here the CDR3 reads CASSSSTAGGGKTQYF.

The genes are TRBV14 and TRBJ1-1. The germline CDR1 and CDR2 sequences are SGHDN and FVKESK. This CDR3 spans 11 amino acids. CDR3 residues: CASSQLFQAFF.

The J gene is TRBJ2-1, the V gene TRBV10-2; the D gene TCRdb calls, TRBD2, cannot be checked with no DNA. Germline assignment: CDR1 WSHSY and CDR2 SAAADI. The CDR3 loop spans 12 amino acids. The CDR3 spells CASKTSRVEQFF.

The CDR3 is CASSEPGTFGQFF. The chain recombines TRBV10-1 with TRBJ2-1; TCRdb selects TRBD1, and the lack of DNA leaves this call unchecked. Germline-derived CDR1 and CDR2 are WNHNN and SYGVQD (reference sequence). The CDR3 length is 13 residues.

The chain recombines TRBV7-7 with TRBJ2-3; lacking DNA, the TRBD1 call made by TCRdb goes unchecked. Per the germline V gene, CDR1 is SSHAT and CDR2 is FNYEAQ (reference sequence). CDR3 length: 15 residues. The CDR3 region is CASGPGTGVTDTQYF.

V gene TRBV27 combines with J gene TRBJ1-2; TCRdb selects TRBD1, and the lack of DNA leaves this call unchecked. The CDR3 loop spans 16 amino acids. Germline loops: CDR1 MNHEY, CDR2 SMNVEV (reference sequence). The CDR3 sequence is CASSFAGTGVFDGYTF.

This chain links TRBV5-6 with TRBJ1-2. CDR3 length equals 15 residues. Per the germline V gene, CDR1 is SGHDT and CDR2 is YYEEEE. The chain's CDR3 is CASSSRDFRTYGYTF.

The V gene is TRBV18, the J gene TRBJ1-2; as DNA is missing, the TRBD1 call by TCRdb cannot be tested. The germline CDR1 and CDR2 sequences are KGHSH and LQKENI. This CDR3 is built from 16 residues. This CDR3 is CASSPPVLRGGYGYTF.

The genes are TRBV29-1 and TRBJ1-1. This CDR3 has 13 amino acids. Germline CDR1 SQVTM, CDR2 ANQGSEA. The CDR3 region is CSVIDSSDTEAFF.

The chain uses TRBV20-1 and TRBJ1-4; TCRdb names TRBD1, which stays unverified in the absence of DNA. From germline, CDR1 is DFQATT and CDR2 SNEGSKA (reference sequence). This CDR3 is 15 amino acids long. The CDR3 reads CSAREAQVFGEKLFF.

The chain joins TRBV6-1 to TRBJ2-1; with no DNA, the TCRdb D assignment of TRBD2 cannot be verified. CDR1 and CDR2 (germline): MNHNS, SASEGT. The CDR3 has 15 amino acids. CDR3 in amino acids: CASTQLGLAGDEQFF.

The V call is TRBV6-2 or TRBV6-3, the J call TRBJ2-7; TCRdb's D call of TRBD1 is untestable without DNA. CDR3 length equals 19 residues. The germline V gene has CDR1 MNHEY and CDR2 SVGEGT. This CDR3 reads CASSYQWPKTAITTYEQYF.

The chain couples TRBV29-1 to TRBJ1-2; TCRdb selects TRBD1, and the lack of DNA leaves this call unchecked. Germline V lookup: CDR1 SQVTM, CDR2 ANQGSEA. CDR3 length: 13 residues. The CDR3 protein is CSVEGTGGEVYTF.

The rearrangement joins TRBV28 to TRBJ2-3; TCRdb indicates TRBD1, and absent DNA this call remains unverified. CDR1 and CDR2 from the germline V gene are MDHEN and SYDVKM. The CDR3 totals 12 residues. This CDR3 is CASGSPGRAQYF.

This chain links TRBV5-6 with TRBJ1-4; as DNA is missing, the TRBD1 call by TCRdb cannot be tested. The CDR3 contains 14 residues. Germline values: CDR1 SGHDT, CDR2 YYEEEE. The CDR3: CASSRDISQEKLFF.

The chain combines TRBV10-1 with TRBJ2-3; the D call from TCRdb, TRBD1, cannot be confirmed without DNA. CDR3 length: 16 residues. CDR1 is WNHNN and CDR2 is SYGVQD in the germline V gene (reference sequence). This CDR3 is CARPPTSDLSTDTQYF.

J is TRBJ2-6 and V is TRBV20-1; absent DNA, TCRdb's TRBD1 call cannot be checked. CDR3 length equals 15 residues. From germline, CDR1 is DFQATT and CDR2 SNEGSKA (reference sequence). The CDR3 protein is CSAPGRSSGANVLTF.

CDR3 in amino acids: CASSETGTESAYYGYTF. The J gene is TRBJ1-2, the V gene TRBV5-6; TCRdb lists TRBD1, though no DNA is available to test this call. This CDR3 is built from 17 residues. The germline CDR1 and CDR2 sequences are SGHDT and YYEEEE.

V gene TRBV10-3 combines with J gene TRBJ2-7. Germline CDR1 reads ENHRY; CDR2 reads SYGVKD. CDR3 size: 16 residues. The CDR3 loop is CAISDSNMVTSYEQYF.